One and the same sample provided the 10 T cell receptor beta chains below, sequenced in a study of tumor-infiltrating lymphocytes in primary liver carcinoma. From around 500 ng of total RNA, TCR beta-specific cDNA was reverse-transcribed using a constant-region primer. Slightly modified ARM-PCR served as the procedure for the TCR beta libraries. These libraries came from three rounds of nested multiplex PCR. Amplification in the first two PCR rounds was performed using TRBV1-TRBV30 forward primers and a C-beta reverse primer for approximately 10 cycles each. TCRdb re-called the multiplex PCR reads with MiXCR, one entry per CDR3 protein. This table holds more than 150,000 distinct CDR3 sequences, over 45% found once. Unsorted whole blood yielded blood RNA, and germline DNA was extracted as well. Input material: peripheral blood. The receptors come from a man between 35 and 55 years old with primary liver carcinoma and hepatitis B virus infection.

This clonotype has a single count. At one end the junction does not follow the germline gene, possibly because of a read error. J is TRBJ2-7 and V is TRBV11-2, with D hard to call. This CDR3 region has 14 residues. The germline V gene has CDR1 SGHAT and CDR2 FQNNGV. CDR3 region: CANSLTDEAYEQYF. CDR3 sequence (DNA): TGTGCCAATAGTTTAACCGACGAAGCCTACGAGCAGTACTTT.

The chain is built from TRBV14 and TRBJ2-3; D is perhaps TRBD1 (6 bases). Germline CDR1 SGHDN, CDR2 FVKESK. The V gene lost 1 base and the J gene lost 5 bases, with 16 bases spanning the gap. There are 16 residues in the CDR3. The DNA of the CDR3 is TGTGCCAGCAGCCAAGGGGACATATCGATCAAAGATACGCAGTATTTT. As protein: CASSQGDISIKDTQYF.

Written as DNA, the CDR3 is TGTGCCAGCAGTGAAGGGGTGGGACAGACGAATGGCTACACCTTC. Translation gives CASSEGVGQTNGYTF. The J gene is TRBJ1-2, the V gene TRBV2; 7 nucleotides agree with TRBD1. The CDR3 contains 15 residues. With V trimmed by 1 base and J by 6 bases, 8 bases remained unmatched. The germline gives CDR1 SNHLY, CDR2 FYNNEI.

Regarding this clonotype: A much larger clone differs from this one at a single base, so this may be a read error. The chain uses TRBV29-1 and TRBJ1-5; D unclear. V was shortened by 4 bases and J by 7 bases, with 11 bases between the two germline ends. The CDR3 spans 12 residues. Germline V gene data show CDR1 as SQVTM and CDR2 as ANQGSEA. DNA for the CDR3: TGCAGCGTTGGGAACCAGAAACAGCCCCAGCATTTT. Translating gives CSVGNQKQPQHF.

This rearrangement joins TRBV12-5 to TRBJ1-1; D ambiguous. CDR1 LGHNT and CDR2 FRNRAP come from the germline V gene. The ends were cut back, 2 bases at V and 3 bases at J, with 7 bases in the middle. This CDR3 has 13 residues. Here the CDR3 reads CASGLNRDTEAFF. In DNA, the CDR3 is TGTGCTAGTGGTTTGAACCGGGACACTGAAGCTTTCTTT.

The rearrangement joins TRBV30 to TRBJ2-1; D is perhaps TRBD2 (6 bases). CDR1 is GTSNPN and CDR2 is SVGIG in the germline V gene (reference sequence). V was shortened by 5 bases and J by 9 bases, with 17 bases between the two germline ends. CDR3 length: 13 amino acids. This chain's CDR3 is CAWDRMGGTEQFF. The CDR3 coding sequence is TGTGCCTGGGACCGGATGGGAGGAACTGAGCAGTTCTTC.

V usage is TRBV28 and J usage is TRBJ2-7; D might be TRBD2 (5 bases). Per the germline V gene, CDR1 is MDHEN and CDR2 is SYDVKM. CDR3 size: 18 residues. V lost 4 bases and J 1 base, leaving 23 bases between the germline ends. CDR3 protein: CASSYRVEASPGSYEQYF. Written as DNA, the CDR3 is TGTGCCAGCAGTTATAGAGTGGAGGCTAGCCCGGGGTCCTACGAGCAGTACTTC. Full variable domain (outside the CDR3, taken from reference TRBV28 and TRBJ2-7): DVKVTQSSRYLVKRTGEKVFLECVQDMDHENMFWYRQDPGLGLRLIYFSYDVKMKEKGDIPEGYSVSREKKERFSLILESASTNQTSMYLCASSYRVEASPGSYEQYFGPGTRLTVT.

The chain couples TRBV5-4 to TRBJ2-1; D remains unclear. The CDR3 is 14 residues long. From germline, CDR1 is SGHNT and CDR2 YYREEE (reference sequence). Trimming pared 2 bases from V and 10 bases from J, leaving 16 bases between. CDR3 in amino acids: CASSLVDGFGEQFF. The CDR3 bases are TGTGCCAGCAGCTTAGTGGACGGCTTTGGCGAGCAGTTCTTC.

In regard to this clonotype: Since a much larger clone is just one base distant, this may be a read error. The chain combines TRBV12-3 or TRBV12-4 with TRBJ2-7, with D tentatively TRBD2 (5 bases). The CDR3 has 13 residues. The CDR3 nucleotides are TGTGCCAGCAATTTAGGGCGGGTTTATGAGCAGTACTTC. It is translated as CASNLGRVYEQYF.

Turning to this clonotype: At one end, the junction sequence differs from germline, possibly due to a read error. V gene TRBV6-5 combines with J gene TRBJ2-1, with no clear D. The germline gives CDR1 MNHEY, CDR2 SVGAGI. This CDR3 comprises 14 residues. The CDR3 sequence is CASSYSSPSGEQSF. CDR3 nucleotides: TGTGCCAGCAGTTACTCATCCCCCTCTGGTGAGCAGTCCTTC.